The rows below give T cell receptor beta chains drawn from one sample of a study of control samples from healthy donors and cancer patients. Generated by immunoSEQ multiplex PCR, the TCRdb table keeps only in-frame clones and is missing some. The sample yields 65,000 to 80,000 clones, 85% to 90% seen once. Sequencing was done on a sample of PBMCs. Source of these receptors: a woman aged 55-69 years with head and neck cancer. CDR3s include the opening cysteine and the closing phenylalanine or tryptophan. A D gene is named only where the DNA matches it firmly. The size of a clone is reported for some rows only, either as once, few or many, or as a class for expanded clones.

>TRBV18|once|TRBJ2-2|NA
CASSPGTQNTGELFF
TGTGCCAGCTCACCAGGGACCCAAAACACCGGGGAGCTGTTTTTT
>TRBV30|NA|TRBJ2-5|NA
CAWSVGGQETQYF
TGTGCCTGGAGTGTCGGAGGTCAGGAGACCCAGTACTTC
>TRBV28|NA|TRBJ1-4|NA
CASTWGAEEEKLFF
TGTGCCAGCACTTGGGGGGCCGAGGAAGAAAAACTGTTTTTT
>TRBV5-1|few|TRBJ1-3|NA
CASSLDSGNTIYF
TGCGCCAGCAGCTTGGACAGTGGAAACACCATATATTTT
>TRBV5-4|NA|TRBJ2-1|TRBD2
CASSGGGRASNEQFF
TGTGCCAGCAGCGGTGGCGGGAGGGCCAGTAATGAGCAGTTCTTC
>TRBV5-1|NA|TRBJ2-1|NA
CASSLDSRVGDEQFF
TGCGCCAGCAGCTTGGATTCACGGGTTGGCGATGAGCAGTTCTTC
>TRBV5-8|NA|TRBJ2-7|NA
CASSFPDGPYEQYF
TGTGCCAGCAGCTTCCCGGACGGCCCCTACGAGCAGTACTTC
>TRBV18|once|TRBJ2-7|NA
CASSPDRTTMQYF
TGTGCCAGCTCACCGGACCGAACTACGATGCAGTACTTC
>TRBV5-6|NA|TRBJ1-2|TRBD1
CASSLYDREGNGYTF
TGTGCCAGCAGCTTATATGACAGGGAGGGGAATGGCTACACCTTC
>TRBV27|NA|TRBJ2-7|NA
CASSPNRGINEQYF
TGTGCCAGCAGTCCGAACCGCGGCATAAACGAGCAGTACTTC
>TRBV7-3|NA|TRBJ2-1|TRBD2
CASSFPPGGLAGGVPRDEQFF
TGTGCCAGCAGCTTCCCACCCGGAGGGCTAGCGGGAGGGGTCCCCAGGGATGAGCAGTTCTTC
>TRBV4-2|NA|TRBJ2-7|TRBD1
CASSQPGQGSYEQYF
TGTGCCAGCAGCCAACCGGGACAGGGATCCTACGAGCAGTACTTC
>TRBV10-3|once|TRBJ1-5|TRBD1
CATQGPPNQPQHF
TGTGCCACACAGGGGCCACCCAATCAGCCCCAGCATTTT
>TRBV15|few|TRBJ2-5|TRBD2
CATSRVFSAGGIQETQYF
TGTGCCACCAGCAGAGTATTTTCAGCGGGAGGGATACAAGAGACCCAGTACTTC
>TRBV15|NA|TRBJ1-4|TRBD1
CATSRDRGLEKLFF
TGTGCCACCAGCAGGGACAGGGGGCTTGAAAAACTGTTTTTT
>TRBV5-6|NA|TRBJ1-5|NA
CASSLGGGSNQPQHF
TGTGCCAGCAGCTTAGGAGGGGGGAGCAATCAGCCCCAGCATTTT
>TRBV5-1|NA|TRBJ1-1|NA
CASSLADSRGTEAFF
TGCGCCAGCAGCTTGGCCGATTCACGGGGCACTGAAGCTTTCTTT
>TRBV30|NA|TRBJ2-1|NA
CACPKWNEQFF
TGTGCCTGTCCAAAGTGGAATGAGCAGTTCTTC
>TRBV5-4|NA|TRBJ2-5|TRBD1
CASSLDRGEQETQYF
TGTGCCAGCAGCTTAGACAGGGGAGAACAAGAGACCCAGTACTTC
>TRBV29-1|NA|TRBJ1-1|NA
CSVHSLGTHTEAFF
TGCAGCGTCCACAGCCTGGGGACCCACACTGAAGCTTTCTTT
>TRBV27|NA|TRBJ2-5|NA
CASSFAGNQETQYF
TGTGCCAGCAGTTTTGCGGGTAACCAGGAGACCCAGTACTTC
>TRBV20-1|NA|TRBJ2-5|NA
CSASPYTGTQETQYF
TGCAGTGCTAGTCCTTACACCGGGACCCAAGAGACCCAGTACTTC